The present entry profiles one T cell receptor beta chain with its context. Some clones are missing from TCRdb's copy, which holds only in-frame ones; the method was immunoSEQ multiplex PCR. The data show about 35,000 clones, about 94% seen once. This sample was included in a study of OX40 agonist ivuxolimab in advanced cancers. Study context: A partial response was reached by three patients: one with hepatocellular carcinoma and two with cutaneous melanoma.

The sequenced sample was CD4+ or CD8+ T cells sorted from blood, obtained in a trial of the OX40 agonist ivuxolimab. This receptor was identified in an adult with an advanced solid tumor such as melanoma, head and neck, liver or kidney cancer.

Here the CDR3 DNA reads TGTGCCAGCAGCGCCGGACAGGGGGCCTCTGGGGCCAACGTCCTGACTTTC. Translating it yields CASSAGQGASGANVLTF. The genes are TRBV11-1 and TRBJ2-6; 11 nucleotides align to TRBD1. Germline V gene data show CDR1 as SGHAT and CDR2 as FQDESV (reference sequence). The CDR3 covers 17 residues. The V segment lost 5 bases and the J segment 0 bases; nucleotides outside the gene matches: 3.